The clone carrying this TCR beta chain appeared many times. Its antigen is not known. TCRdb reprocessed the 5' RACE reads with MiXCR, giving one entry per CDR3 protein. The sample includes around 160,000 distinct CDR3 sequences, 11% of them seen just once. This CDR3 comprises 15 residues. From germline, CDR1 is SGHRS and CDR2 YFSETQ. With V trimmed by 4 bases and J by 2 bases, 7 bases remained unmatched. These data belong to a study of CD8 T cells in ankylosing spondylitis. Study conclusions and caveats: Ankylosing spondylitis blood appeared to carry a characteristic TCR beta motif of several highly homologous variants. CD8+ by phenotype, disease-linked clones were relatively rare in peripheral blood.

Sequencing input: blood, either unsorted or a sorted T cell fraction (not recorded which). The rearrangement links TRBV5-1 to TRBJ2-5, with 8 bases aligning to TRBD2. This TCR derives from a male donor with ankylosing spondylitis or in good health (not recorded which). Written as DNA, the CDR3 is TGCGCCAGCAGCGGAGGACTAGCAGGACAAGAGACCCAGTACTTC. Translated: CASSGGLAGQETQYF.